Listed below are T cell receptor beta chains from one sample, sequenced in a study of cytomegalovirus exposure and HLA in healthy donors. Here immunoSEQ multiplex PCR was the method, and the copy in TCRdb shows in-frame clones only, minus some. The sample consists of tens of thousands of clones, approximately 90% of them appearing once. The source material was PBMCs. The receptors here all came from a man aged 30-40 years in good health and CMV-seronegative. Each CDR3 is given with its conserved first and last residue. The D gene is left open where the match is weak. Clone size is shown for a subset of rows, as once, few, many or a class of expanded clone.

v_gene	d_gene	j_gene	abundance	CDR3aa	CDR3nt
TRBV27	NA	TRBJ1-5	NA	CASSRQPQHF	TGTGCCAGCAGTCGTCAGCCCCAGCATTTT
TRBV27	NA	TRBJ2-5	NA	CASSLRRGGETQYF	TGTGCCAGCAGTTTAAGGCGGGGAGGTGAGACCCAGTACTTC
TRBV6-6	TRBD1	TRBJ2-7	NA	CASRKTGTGGHEQYF	TGTGCCAGCAGAAAAACCGGGACAGGGGGCCACGAGCAGTACTTC
TRBV19	NA	TRBJ1-4	NA	CASSIGGDLGEKLFF	TGTGCCAGTAGTATAGGCGGGGATTTGGGTGAAAAACTGTTTTTT
TRBV25-1	NA	TRBJ1-1	NA	CASSELTATEAFF	TGTGCCAGCAGTGAACTGACAGCCACTGAAGCTTTCTTT
TRBV15	NA	TRBJ2-7	medium-sized	CATSEGSGRDIDEQYF	TGTGCCACCAGCGAGGGATCGGGCCGGGATATCGACGAGCAGTACTTC
TRBV7-2	NA	TRBJ1-1	NA	CASSPHDRNTEAFF	TGTGCCAGCAGCCCACACGACAGGAACACTGAAGCTTTCTTT
TRBV5-8	NA	TRBJ1-2	NA	CASSIGYRDGYGYTF	TGTGCCAGCAGCATCGGTTACAGGGATGGCTATGGCTACACCTTC
TRBV10-3	NA	TRBJ2-7	NA	CAISDPGAGREQYF	TGTGCCATCAGTGACCCGGGTGCAGGGCGCGAGCAGTACTTC
TRBV15	NA	TRBJ1-1	once	CATSRDSDGDRSTEAFF	TGTGCCACCAGCAGAGATTCCGACGGGGATCGAAGCACTGAAGCTTTCTTT
TRBV13	NA	TRBJ2-1	NA	CASSLLNEQFF	TGTGCCAGCAGCTTACTTAATGAGCAGTTCTTC
TRBV4-1	NA	TRBJ2-2	NA	CASSYKGAINTGELFF	TGCGCCAGCAGTTACAAAGGGGCTATTAACACCGGGGAGCTGTTTTTT
TRBV7-3	NA	TRBJ1-5	NA	CASSSNREQGQPQHF	TGTGCCAGCAGCTCCAACAGGGAACAAGGCCAGCCCCAGCATTTT
TRBV7-9	NA	TRBJ2-1	NA	CASSFSGNEQFF	TGTGCCAGCAGCTTTTCGGGCAATGAGCAGTTCTTC
TRBV5-6	TRBD1	TRBJ1-3	NA	CASSLTGVDTIYF	TGTGCCAGCAGCCTAACAGGGGTGGACACCATATATTTT
TRBV19	NA	TRBJ1-5	NA	CASTANRGNQPQHF	TGTGCCAGTACCGCTAATCGAGGCAATCAGCCCCAGCATTTT
TRBV15	TRBD2	TRBJ2-7	once	CATSRAGEGYEQYF	TGTGCCACCAGCAGAGCGGGGGAGGGATACGAGCAGTACTTC
TRBV30	TRBD2	TRBJ2-5	NA	CAWSVGRGETQYF	TGTGCCTGGAGTGTAGGGAGGGGAGAGACCCAGTACTTC
TRBV7-5	NA	TRBJ1-1	NA	CARSKQGAHTEAFF	TGTGCCAGAAGCAAACAGGGGGCTCACACTGAAGCTTTCTTT
TRBV5-1	NA	TRBJ2-5	once	CASSPAGQETQYF	TGCGCCAGCAGCCCCGCAGGCCAAGAGACCCAGTACTTC
TRBV4-1	NA	TRBJ2-3	NA	CASSQVYSTDTQYF	TGCGCCAGCAGCCAAGTTTATAGCACAGATACGCAGTATTTT
TRBV2	NA	TRBJ1-6	NA	CASTADPGQSYNSPLHF	TGTGCCAGCACTGCAGACCCCGGACAGTCCTATAATTCACCCCTCCACTTT
TRBV5-1	TRBD1	TRBJ2-7	NA	CASSSDRSSYEQYF	TGCGCCAGCAGCTCGGACAGGAGCTCCTACGAGCAGTACTTC
TRBV7-2	TRBD2	TRBJ2-5	NA	CASSLRPTGRETQYF	TGTGCCAGCAGCTTAAGGCCAACCGGGAGGGAGACCCAGTACTTC
TRBV7-9	NA	TRBJ1-4	NA	CASSLGRTDEGEKLFF	TGTGCCAGCAGCTTGGGCCGCACCGATGAGGGTGAAAAACTGTTTTTT